This passage covers 18 T cell receptor beta chains from one sample sequenced in a study of CD8 T cells in ankylosing spondylitis. TCRdb fed the 5' RACE reads into MiXCR, producing one record per CDR3 protein. This repertoire shows 180,000 or so distinct CDR3 sequences, around a tenth found once; its top ten account for about 27%. Material for sequencing was blood, either unsorted or a sorted T cell fraction (not recorded which). All receptors derive from a male donor with ankylosing spondylitis or in good health (not recorded which).

This clonotype was detected ten times or more. This chain links TRBV18 with TRBJ1-1; a possible D gene is TRBD1 (5 bases). The CDR3 loop spans 15 amino acids. The germline V gene encodes CDR1 KGHSH and CDR2 LQKENI. The V gene lost 6 bases and the J gene lost 4 bases, with 18 bases spanning the gap. The DNA for the CDR3 is TGTGCCAGCTCGCGCCAAGATACGGGGGGCACTGAAGCTTTCTTT. Translation: CASSRQDTGGTEAFF.

This rearrangement joins TRBV7-2 to TRBJ2-3, with a possible D match to TRBD2 (5 bases). The CDR3 has 14 residues. Per germline, CDR1 SGHTA and CDR2 FQGNSA. The germline V and J ends were trimmed by 7 bases and 2 bases, with 13 bases remaining between them. The CDR3 sequence: CASTFGLITDTQYF. DNA for the CDR3: TGTGCCAGCACCTTTGGACTTATCACAGATACGCAGTATTTT.

This clonotype was detected ten times or more. The rearrangement links TRBV4-3 to TRBJ2-7; D unresolved. CDR1 LGHNA and CDR2 YSLEER come from the germline V gene. V was shortened by 2 bases and J by 2 bases, with 10 bases between the two germline ends. There are 14 residues in the CDR3. The CDR3 DNA follows: TGCGCCAGCAGCCAACATTTAAGTACCTACGAGCAGTACTTC. Amino acids: CASSQHLSTYEQYF.

In this sample, this clonotype turned up a few times. The chain has TRBV5-1 and TRBJ2-1; a possible D gene is TRBD2 (5 bases). Looked up from germline, CDR1 is SGHRS and CDR2 is YFSETQ. V was shortened by 4 bases and J by 0 bases, with 14 bases between the two germline ends. The CDR3 is 16 amino acids. The CDR3 region has the DNA TGCGCCAGCAGCCAAAGTGACTACAGCTCCTACAATGAGCAGTTCTTC. Amino acids: CASSQSDYSSYNEQFF.

The table lists this clonotype with many counts. This sequence joins TRBV7-2 and TRBJ1-1; 9 bases are a match to TRBD1. The CDR3 has 14 residues. Germline V gene lookup returns CDR1 SGHTA and CDR2 FQGNSA. The trim removed 3 bases at V and 7 bases at J, leaving 6 bases unmatched. Here the CDR3 DNA reads TGTGCCAGCAGCTTCCGGGACAGGGCTTTTGAAGCTTTCTTT. It codes for CASSFRDRAFEAFF.

The table lists this clonotype with many counts. This chain uses TRBV12-3 or TRBV12-4 with TRBJ1-2; TRBD1 agrees at 10 bases. The V segment lost 4 bases and the J segment 6 bases; nucleotides outside the gene matches: 8. CDR3 size: 15 residues. The CDR3 nucleotides are TGTGCCAGCAGTTCAAACGACAGGGGGCCTCATGGCTACACCTTC. Translated: CASSSNDRGPHGYTF.

This clonotype was counted ten times or more. The chain couples TRBV5-1 to TRBJ2-1; the D gene is possibly TRBD2 (5 bases). Germline CDR1 and CDR2: SGHRS and YFSETQ. CDR3 length: 14 amino acids. V lost 3 bases, J lost 3 bases, and 10 bases lay in between. The CDR3 region is CASSSGIHYNEQFF. The DNA of the CDR3 is TGCGCCAGCAGCTCCGGGATCCACTACAATGAGCAGTTCTTC.

This clonotype was recorded many times. This rearrangement joins TRBV10-1 to TRBJ1-2; D perhaps matches TRBD1 (5 bases). The ends were cut back, 4 bases at V and 8 bases at J, with 14 bases in the middle. Germline V gives CDR1 WNHNN, CDR2 SYGVQD (reference sequence). The CDR3 has 13 residues. CDR3 sequence reads: CASSVGLQSGYTF. For the CDR3, the DNA is TGCGCCAGCAGTGTGGGACTCCAAAGCGGCTACACCTTC.

The rearrangement joins TRBV4-2 to TRBJ1-2, with TRBD1 matching over 7 bases. Germline CDR1 LGHNA, CDR2 YNFKEQ. With V trimmed by 3 bases and J by 4 bases, 11 bases remained unmatched. The CDR3 covers 16 residues. In DNA, the CDR3 is TGTGCCAGCAGCCAGCAACCAGGGGGGAGCTCCTATGGCTACACCTTC. Amino acids: CASSQQPGGSSYGYTF.

This clonotype appeared many times. The V gene is TRBV29-1, the J gene TRBJ2-4; TRBD2 matches 7 bases. The CDR3 extends over 13 amino acids. With V trimmed by 7 bases and J by 5 bases, 8 bases remained unmatched. Germline CDR1 reads SQVTM; CDR2 reads ANQGSEA. The CDR3: CSASGARENIQYF. Here the CDR3 DNA reads TGCAGCGCAAGCGGGGCTAGGGAAAACATTCAGTACTTC.

Ten or more counts support this clonotype. The chain is built from TRBV20-1 and TRBJ2-5, with 7 nucleotides matching TRBD2. CDR1 DFQATT and CDR2 SNEGSKA come from the germline V gene (reference sequence). Losses at the gene ends were 6 bases for V and 9 bases for J; bases not matched to a gene: 13. This CDR3 has 13 amino acids. In DNA, the CDR3 is TGCAGTGCGAGGGAAAACGGGGGGTCCCCCCAGTACTTC. Translating it yields CSARENGGSPQYF.

This clonotype was seen at least ten times. The V and J genes are TRBV9 and TRBJ1-4, with D perhaps matching TRBD1 (5 bases). Germline assignment: CDR1 SGDLS and CDR2 YYNGEE. This CDR3 comprises 15 residues. Trimming left V 0 bases short and J 4 bases short, with 10 bases between. The CDR3 protein is CASSVGGRGNEKLFF. The DNA for the CDR3 is TGTGCCAGCAGCGTAGGAGGAAGGGGTAATGAAAAACTGTTTTTT.

At least ten counts were recorded for this clonotype. The J gene is TRBJ1-6, the V gene TRBV29-1, with D possibly matching TRBD1 (6 bases). The CDR3 runs to 13 residues. Germline CDR1 and CDR2: SQVTM and ANQGSEA. V lost 5 bases, J lost 4 bases, and 9 bases lay in between. CDR3 amino acids: CSVRQAYNSPLHF. Written as DNA, the CDR3 is TGCAGCGTTCGACAGGCTTATAATTCACCCCTCCACTTT.

At least ten counts were recorded for this clonotype. The genes are TRBV6-2 or TRBV6-3 and TRBJ2-2, with 8 bases that match TRBD1. CDR1 is MNHEY and CDR2 is SVGEGT in the germline V gene. The CDR3 is 16 residues long. Losses at the gene ends were 6 bases for V and 1 base for J; bases not matched to a gene: 7. CDR3 in DNA: TGTGCCAGCAGATTGGCAGGGGGCCAGAACACCGGGGAGCTGTTTTTT. This translates into CASRLAGGQNTGELFF.

In regard to this clonotype: One base away lies a much larger clone, so this may be a sequencing read error. The gene calls are TRBV29-1 and TRBJ2-7; the D is unclear. This CDR3 spans 13 amino acids. The germline CDR1 and CDR2 sequences are SQVTM and ANQGSEA. DNA of the CDR3: TGCAGCGTTGAACGCACCGGGTGGAACGAGCTGTACTTC. Its translation: CSVERTGWNELYF.

This clonotype was seen a single time. The chain carries TRBV5-6 and TRBJ2-5, with D maybe TRBD1 (5 bases). V lost 4 bases, J lost 4 bases, and 14 bases lay in between. CDR1 SGHDT and CDR2 YYEEEE come from the germline V gene. The CDR3 runs 14 residues. CDR3 DNA sequence: TGTGCCAGCAGCAGTCCGAGTCAGGGAGAGACCCAGTACTTC. Encoded protein: CASSSPSQGETQYF.

This clonotype was counted many times. This sequence joins TRBV5-6 and TRBJ2-7, with a weak D call TRBD1 (6 bases). This CDR3 is 14 amino acids long. V was cut by 2 bases and J by 3 bases, with 12 bases left in between. Germline CDR1 reads SGHDT; CDR2 reads YYEEEE. CDR3 residues: CASSFTGILYEQYF. The CDR3 DNA sequence: TGTGCCAGCAGCTTTACAGGGATCCTCTACGAGCAGTACTTC. The entire variable domain, with the rest obtained from reference TRBV5-6 and TRBJ2-7, is as follows: DAGVTQSPTHLIKTRGQQVTLRCSPKSGHDTVSWYQQALGQGPQFIFQYYEEEERQRGNFPDRFSGHQFPNYSSELNVNALLLGDSALYLCASSFTGILYEQYFGPGTRLTVT.

At least ten counts were recorded for this clonotype. The gene calls are TRBV20-1 and TRBJ1-5, with D unresolved. Germline loops: CDR1 DFQATT, CDR2 SNEGSKA (reference sequence). Trimming stripped 7 bases from V and 0 bases from J, with 10 bases between. CDR3 length equals 13 residues. CDR3: CSVGGFSNQPQHF. The CDR3 DNA follows: TGCAGTGTCGGCGGATTTAGCAATCAGCCCCAGCATTTT.